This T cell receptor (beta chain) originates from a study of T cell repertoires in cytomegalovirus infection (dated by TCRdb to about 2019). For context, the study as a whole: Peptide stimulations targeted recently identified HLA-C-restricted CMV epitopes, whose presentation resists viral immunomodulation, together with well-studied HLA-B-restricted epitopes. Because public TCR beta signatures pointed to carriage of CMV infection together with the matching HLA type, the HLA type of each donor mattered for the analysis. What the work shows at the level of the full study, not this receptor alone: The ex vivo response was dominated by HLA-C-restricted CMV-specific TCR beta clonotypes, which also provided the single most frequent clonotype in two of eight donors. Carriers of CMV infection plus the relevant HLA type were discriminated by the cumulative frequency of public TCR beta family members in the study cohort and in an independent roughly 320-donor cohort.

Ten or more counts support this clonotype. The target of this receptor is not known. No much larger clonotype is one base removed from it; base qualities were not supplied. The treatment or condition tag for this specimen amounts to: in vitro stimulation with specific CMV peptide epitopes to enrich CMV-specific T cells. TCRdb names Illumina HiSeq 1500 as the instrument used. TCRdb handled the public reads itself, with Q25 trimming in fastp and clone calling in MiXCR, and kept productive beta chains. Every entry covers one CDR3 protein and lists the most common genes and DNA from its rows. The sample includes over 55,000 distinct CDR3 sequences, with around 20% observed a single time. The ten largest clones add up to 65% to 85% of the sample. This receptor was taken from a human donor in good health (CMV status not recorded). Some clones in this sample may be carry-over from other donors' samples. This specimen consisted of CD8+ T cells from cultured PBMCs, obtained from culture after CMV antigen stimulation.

The sequenced DNA is TGTGCCATCAGGGCCCCACCCGACAGGGACGTTGGCTATGGCTACACCTTC. This translates into CAIRAPPDRDVGYGYTF. This chain is built from TRBV10-3 and TRBJ1-2; TRBD1 matches 7 bases in the middle. The germline V and J ends show losses of 6 bases and 4 bases respectively, and no gene match explains 17 bases of the junction. The germline V gene encodes CDR1 ENHRY and CDR2 SYGVKD. Measured from the cysteine to the phenylalanine, the CDR3 is 17 residues long. Only the CDR3 region is kept as DNA, spanning 51 bases read in frame from base 1.